Detailed here is one TCR beta chain. Its specificity is not known. This may be a read error: a much more frequent sequence differs by one nucleotide. The data belong to a study of T-cell reconstitution after alpha-beta-depleted transplantation in children. Study observations and caveats: A year post-transplant, T-cell counts and diversity derived mostly from newly produced T cells.

The CDR3 is 15 amino acids. J was trimmed by 5 bases and V by 6 bases; bases with no gene match: 7. Germline CDR1 LGHNA, CDR2 YSLEER. As it was prepared, the TCRbeta library received unique molecular identifiers. TCRdb analysed the PCR reads with MiXCR anew, one entry per CDR3 protein. This repertoire shows almost 500,000 distinct CDR3 sequences, more than 9% found once; its top ten account for around 2%. This TCR came from a child aged 2-15 years with inherited bone marrow failure, due to receive a stem cell transplant. V is TRBV4-3 and J is TRBJ2-1; 10 bases fit TRBD1. The sample here was PBMCs, taken before TCRalphabeta/CD19-depleted stem cell transplant. In DNA form, the CDR3 reads TGCGCCAGCAGGCAGGGGACAGGGGACAACAATGAGCAGTTCTTC. Translation gives CASRQGTGDNNEQFF.